Presented here are 3 T cell receptor beta chains from one specimen sequenced in a study of Graves' ophthalmopathy and Graves' hyperthyroidism. The authors amplified TCR beta CDR3 regions from RNA transcripts. Following a first-round RT-PCR that used HTBI primers, a second-round multiplex PCR was carried out. TCRdb processed the multiplex PCR reads anew with MiXCR; each CDR3 protein has one entry. The table shows hundreds of thousands of distinct CDR3 sequences, with over 20% occurring only once. The sequencing sample was made of peripheral blood. The receptors stem from a woman in her late teens or twenties with stable Graves' hyperthyroidism.

The V and J genes are TRBV6-2 or TRBV6-3 and TRBJ2-5, with 8 bases aligning to TRBD2. Germline CDR1 MNHEY, CDR2 SVGEGT. This CDR3 is 15 amino acids long. J lost 2 bases, V lost 6 bases, and 8 bases had no gene match. The CDR3 bases are TGTGCCAGCAGGATTCGCGGGGGGAGACAAGAGACCCAGTACTTC. It codes for CASRIRGGRQETQYF.

In the case of this clonotype: A much more abundant neighbour one base away suggests this may be a read error. The CDR3 region has the DNA TGCAGTGCTAGGGGACTAGCGGATAGCTCCTACGAGCAGTACGTC. Amino acid sequence: CSARGLADSSYEQYV. The chain joins TRBV20-1 to TRBJ2-7, with TRBD2 matching over 11 bases. Germline-derived CDR1 and CDR2 are DFQATT and SNEGSKA (reference sequence). The junction had 4 bases not matched to a gene; V was cut back by 3 bases and J by 0 bases. The CDR3 runs to 15 residues.

V is TRBV5-5 and J is TRBJ2-4, with D perhaps matching TRBD2 (6 bases). Trimming shortened V by 0 bases and J by 0 bases, and 13 bases separated the two germline ends. CDR3 size: 17 residues. Per the germline V gene, CDR1 is SGHKS and CDR2 is YYEKEE (reference sequence). In nucleotides, the CDR3 is TGTGCCAGCAGCTTGGACGGGGGATTAGGAGCCAAAAACATTCAGTACTTC. It codes for CASSLDGGLGAKNIQYF.